What follows are 6 T cell receptor beta chains derived from one specimen sequenced in a study of T-cell reconstitution after alpha-beta-depleted transplantation in children. Unique molecular identifiers were used to barcode this TCRbeta library. TCRdb re-derived calls from the PCR reads in MiXCR, one entry per CDR3 protein. Of 150,000 to 250,000 distinct CDR3 sequences detected, more than 12% appear once; the ten largest clones hold 13%. Sequenced material: PBMCs from the stem cell graft donor, taken from the stem cell graft. Receptor source: a human donor who donated a stem cell graft to a child with acute lymphoblastic leukemia.

The table lists this clonotype with many counts. This chain links TRBV2 with TRBJ2-7, with D possibly being TRBD1 or TRBD2 (6 bases each). V was pared by 11 bases and J by 4 bases, with 15 bases between. The CDR3 has 12 residues. Germline values: CDR1 SNHLY, CDR2 FYNNEI. The CDR3 nucleotides read TGTGCCGGCTCACAGGGAGGATACGAGCAGTACTTC. It codes for CAGSQGGYEQYF.

This clonotype was recorded at least ten times. The chain couples TRBV20-1 to TRBJ2-7; weak D call: TRBD1 (6 bases). The CDR3 spans 15 residues. V was pared by 5 bases and J by 0 bases, with 17 bases between. Germline V gives CDR1 DFQATT, CDR2 SNEGSKA (reference sequence). CDR3 in DNA: TGCAGTGCTCCCCAAGGACAGCCCTCCTCCTACGAGCAGTACTTC. It codes for CSAPQGQPSSYEQYF.

Details on this clonotype: A much larger clone sits a single nucleotide away, making a read error possible. The rearrangement links TRBV20-1 to TRBJ1-2, with D perhaps matching TRBD1 (5 bases). Germline V gene sequence: CDR1 DFQATT, CDR2 SNEGSKA (reference sequence). The CDR3 runs 17 residues. The CDR3 DNA reads as TGCGGTGCTAGACCTACCGGGACTCCAAAAGGTGACTATGGCTACACCTTC. The encoded protein is CGARPTGTPKGDYGYTF.

This clonotype was counted many times. The V gene is TRBV5-1, the J gene TRBJ2-1; D is ambiguous. The V end was cut by 0 bases, the J end by 3 bases, with 10 bases between. Per the germline V gene, CDR1 is SGHRS and CDR2 is YFSETQ. The CDR3 is 15 residues long. The CDR3 spells CASSLVTTRYNEQFF. Here the CDR3 DNA reads TGCGCCAGCAGCTTGGTCACTACGCGCTACAATGAGCAGTTCTTC.

The sample holds many counts of this clonotype. The J gene is TRBJ2-3, the V gene TRBV6-5; D gene uncertain. The CDR3 runs 14 residues. Trimming took off 8 bases at V and 2 bases at J, with 14 bases between the two ends. Germline V gene lookup returns CDR1 MNHEY and CDR2 SVGAGI. CDR3 nucleotides: TGTGCCAGCTGGGGATGGCAGCTCACAGATACGCAGTATTTT. This encodes CASWGWQLTDTQYF.

This clonotype was detected ten times or more. The chain carries TRBV20-1 and TRBJ2-3; 9 positions agree with TRBD1. CDR3 length equals 19 residues. V was pared by 6 bases and J by 0 bases, with 19 bases of the junction left unmatched. Germline-derived CDR1 and CDR2 are DFQATT and SNEGSKA (reference sequence). The CDR3 loop reads CSARRGQGLPTLSTDTQYF. As DNA, the CDR3 is TGCAGTGCCCGCCGGGGACAGGGACTCCCGACCCTTAGCACAGATACGCAGTATTTT.